The clone carrying this T cell receptor (beta chain) was detected many times. Its antigen is currently unknown. This sample is part of a study of T cells in Graves' hyperthyroidism and ophthalmopathy. Regarding the study as a whole: A 13 V-J model separated ophthalmopathy from stable hyperthyroidism. Also found in blood were most expanded thyroid clonotypes above 0.001. The model predicted ophthalmopathy a median around six months before onset.

Using RNA transcripts as the source, TCR beta CDR3 regions were amplified. The study used the HTBI primer set for a first-round RT-PCR of the TCR CDR3. Each CDR3 protein gets one entry after TCRdb re-called the multiplex PCR reads with MiXCR. The data contain fewer than 650,000 distinct CDR3 sequences, 46% of them seen just once; the ten biggest clones take up about 45%. A patient was excluded if there was uncontrolled infection, other autoimmune disease, pregnancy or lactation. V lost 2 bases, J lost 4 bases, and 11 bases stayed unmatched. Germline V gene lookup returns CDR1 SGHVS and CDR2 FQNEAQ. This CDR3 region has 16 residues.

This receptor was obtained from an adult woman with Graves' disease, either hyperthyroidism or ophthalmopathy (not recorded which). The chain uses TRBV7-8 and TRBJ2-7; 7 bases line up with TRBD2. The sequencing input was peripheral blood or thyroid tissue (not recorded which). The CDR3 sequence is CASSLSLGLEVYEQYF. CDR3 DNA sequence: TGTGCCAGCAGCTTATCCCTTGGACTAGAAGTTTACGAGCAGTACTTC.